This entry features one TCR beta chain sequence. Its matching antigen is unknown. This sample was taken from a study of Graves' ophthalmopathy and Graves' hyperthyroidism. The study, taken as a whole, reports: Thyroid clonotypes that were expanded above 0.001 frequency mostly also appeared in blood.

Amplification of the TCR beta CDR3 regions used RNA transcripts (as template). First-round RT-PCR with HTBI primers preceded a second-round multiplex PCR. TCRdb called the multiplex PCR reads again in MiXCR, with one record for every CDR3 protein. The sample consists of 400,000 to 450,000 distinct CDR3 sequences, around a fifth of them appearing once. The PBMCs were taken from under 12 ml of fresh peripheral blood. The V gene end was trimmed by 0 bases and the J gene end by 0 bases; junction bases not matched to a gene: 12. CDR1 MNHEY and CDR2 SVGEGT come from the germline V gene. CDR3 length: 19 amino acids.

The receptor was isolated from a young woman with stable Graves' hyperthyroidism. This sequence joins TRBV6-2 or TRBV6-3 and TRBJ2-7; TRBD2 matches at 9 bases. The sequenced sample consisted of peripheral blood. CDR3 loop: CASSYSSFLAGDHSYEQYF. The CDR3 DNA sequence: TGTGCCAGCAGTTACTCCTCCTTTTTAGCGGGAGATCACTCCTACGAGCAGTACTTC.